A single TCR beta chain is shown here with its context. Its antigen remains unknown. This entry comes from a study of Ad26.COV2.S vaccination and SARS-CoV-2 variants. Study findings and constraints: TCR breadth and depth estimates may have understated total T cell responses. Reports say spike-specific CD8+ and CD4+ T cell responses covered substantial breadth after vaccination.

Trimming took off 3 bases at V and 5 bases at J, with 8 bases between the two ends. Germline loops: CDR1 SGDLS, CDR2 YYNGEE. The CDR3 covers 12 residues. Treatment described: some 20 received Ad26.COV2.S at low or high dose, single or two shots; 5 received placebo; per-sample allocation not given. The investigators took samples on day 63 after the first vaccine or placebo injection. Ad26 vector vaccine expressed Wuhan-strain SARS-CoV-2 spike. The assay was immunoSEQ multiplex PCR, and TCRdb's table has in-frame clones only and misses some. This table holds around 300,000 clones, 88% found once. The chain employs TRBV9 and TRBJ1-2; D ambiguous. The specimen was peripheral blood, collected in a trial of Ad26.COV2.S vaccine versus placebo. The origin of this receptor is a person aged 18-60 years who received the Ad26.COV2.S COVID-19 vaccine or a placebo. CDR3 sequence: CASSAENYGYTF. In DNA, the CDR3 is TGTGCCAGCAGCGCAGAGAATTATGGCTACACCTTC.